The entry below gives a single T cell receptor beta chain sequence along with its context. Its antigen is still unknown. The naive CD8 subset, CD45RO-negative cells positively selected for CCR7, excluded terminally differentiated effector memory CD45RA+ cells. The data belong to a study of shared clonotypes between healthy human individuals. As for the study in general: Three CD4 naive, three CD4 memory, two CD8 naive and one CD8 memory plate were used per donor. Overall study results and limits: Estimated richness was generally greater in naive than memory subsets. Non-shared clonotypes displayed generation probabilities falling below those of clonotypes present in all four donors.

The CDR3 has 14 amino acids. The V segment lost 1 base and the J segment 5 bases; nucleotides outside the gene matches: 5. The germline V gene encodes CDR1 SGHAT and CDR2 FQDESV (reference sequence). In the study's own analysis: From ImmunoSEQ came sequences covering only the junction and carrying no quality scores, so filtering differed. Data came from immunoSEQ multiplex PCR; TCRdb stores just in-frame clones and leaves some out. D and trimming were read from the DNA, whereas the V and J calls and clone size are those reported in that table. The table lists 2 million or so clones, over 85% of them singletons, with 1.1% in the top ten.

Sequenced sample: naive CD8+ T cells sorted from blood. The receptor's source is a man younger than 35 in good health. This chain joins TRBV11-1 and TRBJ2-7; TRBD1 agrees at 7 bases. The chain's CDR3 is CASSLEGADDEQYF. The CDR3, as DNA: TGTGCCAGCAGCTTAGAGGGGGCGGATGACGAGCAGTACTTC. The full variable domain, with the rest looked up from reference TRBV11-1 and TRBJ2-7, is EAEVAQSPRYKITEKSQAVAFWCDPISGHATLYWYRQILGQGPELLVQFQDESVVDDSQLPKDRFSAERLKGVDSTLKIQPAELGDSAMYLCASSLEGADDEQYFGPGTRLTVT.